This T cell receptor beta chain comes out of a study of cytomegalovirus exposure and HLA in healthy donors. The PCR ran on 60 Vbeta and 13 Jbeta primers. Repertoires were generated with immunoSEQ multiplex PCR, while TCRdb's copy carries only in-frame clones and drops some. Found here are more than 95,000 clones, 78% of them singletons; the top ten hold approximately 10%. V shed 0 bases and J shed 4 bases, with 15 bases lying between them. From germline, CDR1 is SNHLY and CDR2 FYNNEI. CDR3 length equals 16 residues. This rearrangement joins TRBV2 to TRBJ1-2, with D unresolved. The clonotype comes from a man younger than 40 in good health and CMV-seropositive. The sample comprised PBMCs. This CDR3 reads CASSEARILGIYGYTF. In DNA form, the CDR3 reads TGTGCCAGCAGTGAAGCGCGAATTCTTGGTATCTATGGCTACACCTTC. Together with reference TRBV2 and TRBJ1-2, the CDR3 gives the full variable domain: EPEVTQTPSHQVTQMGQEVILRCVPISNHLYFYWYRQILGQKVEFLVSFYNNEISEKSEIFDDQFSVERPDGSNFTLKIRSTKLEDSAMYFCASSEARILGIYGYTFGSGTRLTVV.